A selection of T cell receptor beta chains follows, all from one sample in a study of CD8 T cells in ankylosing spondylitis. TCRdb passed the 5' RACE reads through MiXCR, listing each CDR3 protein once. The table lists some 200,000 distinct CDR3 sequences, around a quarter of them singletons, with 5% to 7.5% in the top ten. The sequenced sample was blood, either unsorted or a sorted T cell fraction (not recorded which). The receptors stem from a male donor with ankylosing spondylitis or in good health (not recorded which). The CDR3 runs from the conserved cysteine through the conserved F or W. A D gene is named only where the DNA matches it firmly. Clone size, where shown, is once, few, many, or a class for clones that have expanded.

CASSLWQTSPRKAQYF,TGTGCCAGCAGTTTATGGCAGACTAGTCCAAGAAAGGCCCAGTACTTC,many,TRBV28,TRBJ2-5,.
CSVEGQGDEQFF,TGCAGCGTTGAAGGACAGGGCGATGAGCAGTTCTTC,few,TRBV29-1,TRBJ2-1,TRBD1
CASSEDRHGYTF,TGTGCCAGCAGTGAGGACAGGCATGGCTACACCTTC,many,TRBV28,TRBJ1-2,TRBD1
CASSSLAGPRTDTQYF,TGCGCCAGCAGCTCTTTAGCGGGACCCCGAACAGATACGCAGTATTTT,many,TRBV5-1,TRBJ2-3,TRBD2
CSVERLGTGGNEQFF,TGCAGCGTTGAACGGTTGGGGACAGGGGGCAATGAGCAGTTCTTC,.,TRBV29-1,TRBJ2-1,TRBD1
CAISDGSGETQSF,TGTGCCATCAGTGACGGCAGCGGGGAGACCCAGTCCTTC,.,TRBV10-3,TRBJ2-5,TRBD2
CASRSLSGTGEAGELFF,TGTGCCAGCAGATCCCTTTCCGGGACGGGGGAGGCCGGGGAGCTGTTTTTT,many,TRBV6-1,TRBJ2-2,.
CASSLVSKANTGELFF,TGCGCCAGCAGCTTGGTTAGCAAGGCTAACACCGGGGAGCTGTTTTTT,many,TRBV5-1,TRBJ2-2,.
CASSFIGATGELFF,TGCGCCAGCAGCTTCATAGGGGCGACCGGGGAGCTGTTTTTT,many,TRBV5-1,TRBJ2-2,.
CAISATGGNGEQYF,TGTGCCATCAGTGCGACAGGGGGCAACGGCGAGCAGTACTTC,few,TRBV10-3,TRBJ2-7,TRBD1
CASSLERGGSTGELFF,TGCGCCAGCAGCCTCGAGCGGGGGGGCAGCACCGGGGAGCTGTTTTTT,many,TRBV4-1,TRBJ2-2,TRBD2
CSASDRGLGNTIYF,TGCAGTGCTAGCGACAGGGGGCTTGGAAACACCATATATTTT,.,TRBV20-1,TRBJ1-3,TRBD1
CASSSNTGDEQYF,TGCGCCAGCAGCTCAAATACAGGGGACGAGCAGTACTTC,many,TRBV5-1,TRBJ2-7,TRBD1
CSAVTGGREQYF,TGCAGCGCCGTGACAGGGGGCCGCGAGCAGTACTTC,few,TRBV29-1,TRBJ2-7,TRBD1
CASRQGDREFGEQYF,TGCGCCAGCAGGCAGGGAGACAGGGAATTTGGCGAGCAGTACTTC,many,TRBV5-1,TRBJ2-7,TRBD1
CASSYSSGRWADTQYF,TGTGCCAGCAGTTACTCTAGCGGGAGGTGGGCAGATACGCAGTATTTT,.,TRBV6-5,TRBJ2-3,TRBD2
CASSPGPERYEQYF,TGTGCCAGCAGCCCAGGGCCCGAACGCTACGAGCAGTACTTC,many,TRBV3-1,TRBJ2-7,.
CSARDLGRTTYEQYF,TGCAGTGCTAGAGATCTCGGGCGGACCACCTACGAGCAGTACTTC,once,TRBV20-1,TRBJ2-7,.
CASSQDRGFNQPQHF,TGCGCCAGCAGCCAAGATCGGGGATTCAATCAGCCCCAGCATTTT,many,TRBV4-3,TRBJ1-5,.
CASTHRGDEQFF,TGTGCCAGCACCCACCGGGGGGATGAGCAGTTCTTC,.,TRBV12-3/TRBV12-4,TRBJ2-1,TRBD2
CSASRDGNQPQHF,TGCAGTGCCAGCCGGGACGGCAATCAGCCCCAGCATTTT,.,TRBV20-1,TRBJ1-5,.
CASRGTDTGELFF,TGTGCCAGCCGTGGGACAGACACCGGGGAGCTGTTTTTT,few,TRBV6-5,TRBJ2-2,TRBD1
CASRRQGVRREQYF,TGTGCCAGCAGGCGACAGGGAGTCCGTCGTGAGCAGTACTTC,many,TRBV12-3/TRBV12-4,TRBJ2-7,TRBD1
CATKGRLASGEQYF,TGTGCCACCAAGGGCCGACTAGCCTCGGGCGAGCAGTACTTC,many,TRBV6-2/TRBV6-3,TRBJ2-7,TRBD2
CASSQWGTEETQYF,TGCGCCAGCAGCCAGTGGGGTACGGAGGAGACCCAGTACTTC,many,TRBV4-1,TRBJ2-5,.
CASRDSSGNTIYF,TGTGCCAGTCGGGACAGTTCTGGAAACACCATATATTTT,many,TRBV6-6,TRBJ1-3,TRBD1